This TCR beta chain comes out of a study of T-cell reconstitution after alpha-beta-depleted transplantation in children. Study findings and constraints: Surviving recipient T cells and thymic progenitors accounted for the high day-60 TCRbeta diversity observed in some patients.

This clonotype was counted between two and nine times. Its antigen is unknown. Researchers prepared the TCRbeta library using unique molecular identifiers, the study reports. One entry per CDR3 protein results from TCRdb running MiXCR on the PCR reads. The sample contains around 78,000 distinct CDR3 sequences, less than 15% of which appear only once. Germline-derived CDR1 and CDR2 are SGHTA and FQGNSA. Trimming removed 2 bases at V and 6 bases at J, with 19 bases between. This CDR3 contains 16 residues. The sequence was collected from a male patient under 10 years old who had a stem cell transplant for acute lymphoblastic leukemia, so the T cells may come from the graft donor. Sequenced material: PBMCs, mostly from graft donor cells, taken 180 days after TCRalphabeta/CD19-depleted stem cell transplant. J is TRBJ1-1 and V is TRBV7-2; tentatively, D is TRBD1 (5 bases). As DNA, the CDR3 is TGTGCCAGCAGCTTATTTTACGGGGGTGGTCAGGCTGAAGCTTTCTTT. Translated: CASSLFYGGGQAEAFF.